The clone carrying this T cell receptor (beta chain) was seen a few times. The antigen is undetermined. The V and J ends lost 8 bases and 3 bases, in that order; junction bases with no gene match: 6. CDR1 SGHDN and CDR2 FVKESK come from the germline V gene. CDR3 length: 14 amino acids. Analysis merged second doses at about 4 or about 12 weeks. The sample is drawn from a study of T cell responses to AZD1222 COVID-19 vaccine. Study results and caveats: Increases in Spike-specific TCR breadth and depth were seen after two AZD1222 doses. Baseline antibody screening turned up just six seropositive AZD1222 recipients. Donor demographics were predominantly white British with a female majority; clonal diversity may be underestimated.

Sequencing was performed with immunoSEQ multiplex PCR; in TCRdb, only in-frame clones are kept and a portion is missing. Among 110,000 or so clones listed, about 87% were seen once. Sequencing used peripheral blood, obtained 28 days after the second AZD1222 dose. The rearrangement uses TRBV14 and TRBJ2-2; 7 bases align to TRBD2. The sequence derives from an adult who received the AZD1222 COVID-19 vaccine. CDR3 protein: CASESGGYTGELFF. In nucleotides, the CDR3 is TGTGCCAGCGAATCGGGGGGATACACCGGGGAGCTGTTTTTT.